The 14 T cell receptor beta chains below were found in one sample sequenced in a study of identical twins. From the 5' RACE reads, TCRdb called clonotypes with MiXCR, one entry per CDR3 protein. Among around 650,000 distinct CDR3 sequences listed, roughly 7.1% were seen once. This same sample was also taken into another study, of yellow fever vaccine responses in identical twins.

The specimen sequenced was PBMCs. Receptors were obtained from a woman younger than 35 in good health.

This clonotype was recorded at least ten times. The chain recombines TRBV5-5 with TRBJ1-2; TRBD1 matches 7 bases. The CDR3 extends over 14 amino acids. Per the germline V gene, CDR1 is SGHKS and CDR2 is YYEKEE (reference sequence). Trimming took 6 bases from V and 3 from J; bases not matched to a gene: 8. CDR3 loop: CASTETGWDYGYTF. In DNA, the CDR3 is TGTGCCAGCACCGAGACAGGGTGGGACTATGGCTACACCTTC.

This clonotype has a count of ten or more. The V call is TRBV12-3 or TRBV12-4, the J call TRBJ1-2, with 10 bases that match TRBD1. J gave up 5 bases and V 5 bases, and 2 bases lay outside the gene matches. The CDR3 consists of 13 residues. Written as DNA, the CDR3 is TGTGCCAGCAGTCGACAGGGGGCATATGGCTACACCTTC. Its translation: CASSRQGAYGYTF.

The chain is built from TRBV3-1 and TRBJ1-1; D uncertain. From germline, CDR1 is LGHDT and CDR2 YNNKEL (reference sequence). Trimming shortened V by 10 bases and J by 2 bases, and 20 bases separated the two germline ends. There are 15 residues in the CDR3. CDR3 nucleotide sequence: TGTGCCACCTCCCCCTTCCGTTTTTTAAACACTGAAGCTTTCTTT. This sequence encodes CATSPFRFLNTEAFF.

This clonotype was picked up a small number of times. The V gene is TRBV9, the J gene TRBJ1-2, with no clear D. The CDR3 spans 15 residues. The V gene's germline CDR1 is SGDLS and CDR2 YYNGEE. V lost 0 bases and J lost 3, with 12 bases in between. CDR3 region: CASSVVVGMDYGYTF. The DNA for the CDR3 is TGTGCCAGCAGCGTAGTCGTGGGGATGGACTATGGCTACACCTTC.

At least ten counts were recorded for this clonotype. For the CDR3, the DNA is TGTGCCAGCAGTTTAACCGGAGGGGAGCAGTTCTTC. This codes for CASSLTGGEQFF. V gene TRBV28 combines with J gene TRBJ2-1; D is possibly TRBD2 (6 bases). The CDR3 is 12 residues long. V lost 2 bases to trimming and J lost 10 bases, with 9 bases between them. Germline V gene lookup returns CDR1 MDHEN and CDR2 SYDVKM.

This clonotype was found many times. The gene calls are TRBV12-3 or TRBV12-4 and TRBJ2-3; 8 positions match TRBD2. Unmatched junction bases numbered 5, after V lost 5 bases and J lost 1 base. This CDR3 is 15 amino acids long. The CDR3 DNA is TGTGCCAGCAGTCCGGCGGGAGGAGGCACAGATACGCAGTATTTT. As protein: CASSPAGGGTDTQYF.

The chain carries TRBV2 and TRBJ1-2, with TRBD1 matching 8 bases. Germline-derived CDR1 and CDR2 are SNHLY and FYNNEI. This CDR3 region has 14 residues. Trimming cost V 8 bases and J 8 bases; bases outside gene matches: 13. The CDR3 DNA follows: TGTGCCAGCGCAGGACAGGGTGTTTTGTGGGGCTACACCTTC. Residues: CASAGQGVLWGYTF.

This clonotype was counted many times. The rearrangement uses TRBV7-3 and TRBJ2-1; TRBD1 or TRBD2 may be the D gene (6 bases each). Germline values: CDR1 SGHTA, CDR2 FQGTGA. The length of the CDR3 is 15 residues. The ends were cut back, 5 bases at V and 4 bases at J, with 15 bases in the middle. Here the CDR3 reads CASSQTGGGYNEQFF. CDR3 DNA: TGTGCCAGCAGCCAAACCGGGGGCGGTTACAATGAGCAGTTCTTC.

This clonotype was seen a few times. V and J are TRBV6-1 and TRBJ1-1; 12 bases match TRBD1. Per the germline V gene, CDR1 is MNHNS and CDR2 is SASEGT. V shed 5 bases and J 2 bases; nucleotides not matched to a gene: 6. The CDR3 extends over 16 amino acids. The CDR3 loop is CASSRGTGGGNTEAFF. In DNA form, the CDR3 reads TGTGCCAGCAGTCGGGGGACAGGGGGCGGAAACACTGAAGCTTTCTTT.

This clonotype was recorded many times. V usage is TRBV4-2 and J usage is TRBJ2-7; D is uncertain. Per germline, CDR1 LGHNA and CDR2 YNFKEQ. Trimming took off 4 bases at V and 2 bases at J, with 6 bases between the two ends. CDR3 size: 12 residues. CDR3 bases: TGTGCCAGCAGCCGTGAGGCCTACGAGCAGTACTTC. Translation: CASSREAYEQYF.

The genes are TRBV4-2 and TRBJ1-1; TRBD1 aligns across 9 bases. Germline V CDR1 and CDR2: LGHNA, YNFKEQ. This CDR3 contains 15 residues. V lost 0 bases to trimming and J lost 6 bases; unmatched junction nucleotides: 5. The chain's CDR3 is CASSQEDRGNAEAFF. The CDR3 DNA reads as TGTGCCAGCAGCCAAGAGGACAGGGGAAACGCTGAAGCTTTCTTT.

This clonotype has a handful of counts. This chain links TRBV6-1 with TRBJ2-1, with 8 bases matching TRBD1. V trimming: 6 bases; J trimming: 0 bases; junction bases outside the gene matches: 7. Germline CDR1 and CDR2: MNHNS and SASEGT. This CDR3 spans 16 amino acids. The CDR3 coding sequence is TGTGCCAGCAGAGGGACAGGTCCTGACTCCTACAATGAGCAGTTCTTC. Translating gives CASRGTGPDSYNEQFF.

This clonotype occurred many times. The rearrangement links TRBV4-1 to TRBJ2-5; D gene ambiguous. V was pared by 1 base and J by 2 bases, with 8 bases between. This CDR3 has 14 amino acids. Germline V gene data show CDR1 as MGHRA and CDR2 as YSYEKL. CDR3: CASSQVSVQETQYF. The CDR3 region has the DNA TGCGCCAGCAGCCAAGTTTCTGTGCAAGAGACCCAGTACTTC.

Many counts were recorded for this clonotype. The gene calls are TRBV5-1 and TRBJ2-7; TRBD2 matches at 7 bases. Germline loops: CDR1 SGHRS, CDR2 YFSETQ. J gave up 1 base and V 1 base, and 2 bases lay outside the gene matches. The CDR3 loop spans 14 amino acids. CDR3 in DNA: TGCGCCAGCAGCTTGATGGGGGGGTCCTACGAGCAGTACTTC. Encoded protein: CASSLMGGSYEQYF.